Described below is a single T cell receptor (beta chain) sequence and its context. Its antigen is as yet unknown. This entry is derived from a study of cytotoxic CD8 clonotypes in ibrutinib-treated CLL. This CDR3 has 16 amino acids. Germline V gene lookup returns CDR1 ENHRY and CDR2 SYGVKD. V was pared by 1 base and J by 3 bases, with 15 bases between. Generated by immunoSEQ multiplex PCR, the TCRdb table keeps only in-frame clones and is missing some. The sample contains about 97,000 clones, 77% of which appear only once. Findings and limits, study-wide: Higher circulating CD8+ T-cell counts strongly accompanied higher baseline clonality, above age-matched healthy donors.

The specimen comprised PBMCs, sampled after 24 months of ibrutinib treatment. The chain employs TRBV10-3 and TRBJ1-1; D not certain. This TCR came from a human donor with chronic lymphocytic leukemia. Here the CDR3 DNA reads TGTGCCATCAGTGAGTTTGCCCGGCGATCAGACACTGAAGCTTTCTTT. Translating gives CAISEFARRSDTEAFF.